Shown below are 18 T cell receptor beta chains from a single sample sequenced in a study of T cell repertoires in cytomegalovirus infection. A single record per CDR3 protein comes from TCRdb applying MiXCR to the reads. In the table there are 250,000 or so distinct CDR3 sequences, about 18% of which are singletons. The sequenced material came from CD8+ T cells from PBMCs. The source of these receptors is a human donor in good health (CMV status not recorded). Some clones in this sample may be carry-over from other donors' samples.

As concerns this clonotype: A read error may explain this, as a much larger clone is one base away. This sequence joins TRBV6-2 or TRBV6-3 and TRBJ1-1; D is possibly TRBD1 (5 bases). V was clipped by 2 bases and J by 1 base, with 8 bases between them. This CDR3 has 14 residues. CDR1 and CDR2 (germline): MNHEY, SVGEGT. CDR3 protein: CASSYTGSNTEAFF. The CDR3 region has the DNA TGTGCCAGCAGTTACACAGGATCGAACACTGAAGCTTTCTTT.

This clonotype was picked up a small number of times. V and J are TRBV27 and TRBJ2-3; D is possibly TRBD1 (6 bases). CDR1 is MNHEY, CDR2 SMNVEV, per germline (reference sequence). V lost 5 bases and J lost 3, with 27 bases in between. The CDR3 is made up of 19 amino acids. The CDR3 DNA reads as TGTGCCAGCAGTCCCCTCCCAGGGCAGGGGTGGATTGGTACAGATACGCAGTATTTT. The encoded protein is CASSPLPGQGWIGTDTQYF.

This clonotype has at least ten counts. This rearrangement joins TRBV7-2 to TRBJ2-1, with D uncertain. Germline lookup yields CDR1 SGHTA and CDR2 FQGNSA. The CDR3 is made up of 12 amino acids. V was clipped by 2 bases and J by 8 bases, with 7 bases between them. This CDR3 is CASSLQWHEQFF. CDR3 nucleotides: TGTGCCAGCAGCTTACAGTGGCATGAGCAGTTCTTC.

The chain is built from TRBV3-1 and TRBJ2-7, with 7 bases lining up with TRBD1. Germline values: CDR1 LGHDT, CDR2 YNNKEL (reference sequence). The CDR3 is 15 residues long. V gave up 4 bases and J gave up 2 bases; unmatched junction bases: 8. The CDR3: CASSPRGLPAYEQYF. The CDR3 region has the DNA TGTGCCAGCAGCCCGAGGGGGCTACCAGCCTACGAGCAGTACTTC.

This clonotype was seen at least ten times. This sequence joins TRBV7-9 and TRBJ2-5, with D unclear. The CDR3 is made up of 13 amino acids. Germline lookup yields CDR1 SEHNR and CDR2 FQNEAQ (reference sequence). V was pared by 1 base and J by 5 bases, with 8 bases between. For the CDR3, the DNA is TGTGCCAGCAGCTTAGTCAACGGGGAGACCCAGTACTTC. Translation: CASSLVNGETQYF.

This clonotype has a count of ten or more. The chain recombines TRBV7-3 with TRBJ2-1; D possibly corresponds to TRBD1 (8 bases). Looked up from germline, CDR1 is SGHTA and CDR2 is FQGTGA. The V end lost 4 bases, the J end lost 9 bases, and 22 bases lay between the germline ends. The CDR3 totals 16 residues. CDR3 bases: TGTGCCAGCAGCTCGTCAGGGGGCGCGGGGGTCACTGAGCAGTTCTTC. Protein sequence: CASSSSGGAGVTEQFF.

This clonotype has only a few counts. V and J are TRBV7-9 and TRBJ2-6, with D possibly TRBD1 on 6 matching bases. The CDR3 has 17 residues. V lost 5 bases, J lost 0 bases, and 14 bases lay in between. Germline loops: CDR1 SEHNR, CDR2 FQNEAQ (reference sequence). CDR3 nucleotides: TGTGCCAGCAGCCCGGGGACATCAGGCTCTGGGGCCAACGTCCTGACTTTC. Translation gives CASSPGTSGSGANVLTF.

There are a few counts of this clonotype. The chain employs TRBV27 and TRBJ2-3; D not resolved. The CDR3 covers 16 residues. Germline CDR1 MNHEY, CDR2 SMNVEV (reference sequence). The ends were cut back, 2 bases at V and 0 bases at J, with 12 bases in the middle. DNA for the CDR3: TGTGCCAGCAGTTTAGGTCCCGGAGCTAGCACAGATACGCAGTATTTT. Encoded protein: CASSLGPGASTDTQYF.

The chain has TRBV20-1 and TRBJ2-6; possible D gene TRBD2, 5 bases. The CDR3 is made up of 15 amino acids. In germline, CDR1 is DFQATT, CDR2 SNEGSKA (reference sequence). The germline V and J ends were trimmed by 6 bases and 2 bases, with 14 bases remaining between them. CDR3 region: CSASEGIPGANVLTF. The CDR3 DNA sequence: TGCAGTGCGTCAGAGGGAATTCCTGGGGCCAACGTCCTGACTTTC.

CDR3 DNA: TGTGCCAGCAGCCCTAGACAGGGTCGGGCCTACGAGCAGTACTTC. Translated: CASSPRQGRAYEQYF. V gene TRBV3-1 combines with J gene TRBJ2-7; 7 nucleotides line up with TRBD1. CDR3 length equals 15 residues. CDR1 LGHDT and CDR2 YNNKEL come from the germline V gene (reference sequence). V lost 4 bases, J lost 2 bases, and 8 bases stayed unmatched.

In its sample, this clonotype was seen a few times. The CDR3 nucleotides are TGTGCCATCAGTGACTTGGGCGTTGGGGAGACCCAGTACTTC. Protein sequence: CAISDLGVGETQYF. The gene calls are TRBV10-3 and TRBJ2-5; no definite D call. Germline V gives CDR1 ENHRY, CDR2 SYGVKD. Between the trimmed V and J ends, which lost 3 bases and 5 bases, there was a span of 13 bases. This CDR3 comprises 14 residues.

This clonotype was counted many times. The rearrangement joins TRBV5-5 to TRBJ2-3, with TRBD1 matching 7 bases. Looked up from germline, CDR1 is SGHKS and CDR2 is YYEKEE (reference sequence). CDR3 size: 14 residues. J lost 2 bases, V lost 3 bases, and 3 bases had no gene match. The CDR3 DNA sequence: TGTGCCAGCAGCTGGACAGGACCCACAGATACGCAGTATTTT. It yields the protein CASSWTGPTDTQYF.

This clonotype was counted a few times. Written as DNA, the CDR3 is TGTGCCAGCAGTTACTCTGAAACAGGGCCCCTCCACCTAATTATTCCTGGGGCCAACGTCCTGACTTTC. Its protein is CASSYSETGPLHLIIPGANVLTF. The chain recombines TRBV6-5 with TRBJ2-6; D possibly corresponds to TRBD1 (6 bases). The CDR3 runs 23 residues. V lost 0 bases to trimming and J lost 2 bases, with 29 bases between them. Germline CDR1 and CDR2: MNHEY and SVGAGI.

The J gene is TRBJ2-5, the V gene TRBV10-3; TRBD2 matches 12 bases. J gave up 1 base and V 2 bases, and 5 bases lay outside the gene matches. The CDR3 extends over 17 amino acids. Germline loops: CDR1 ENHRY, CDR2 SYGVKD. DNA of the CDR3: TGTGCCATCAGTGAGAGGACTAGCGGGGCCCCCCAAGAGACCCAGTACTTC. Its translation is CAISERTSGAPQETQYF.

This clonotype was picked up a small number of times. The gene calls are TRBV6-2 or TRBV6-3 and TRBJ2-5, with TRBD2 identical over 11 bases. There are 18 residues in the CDR3. Germline-derived CDR1 and CDR2 are MNHEY and SVGEGT. J lost 4 bases, V lost 7 bases, and 17 bases had no gene match. The CDR3 loop is CASTPLGILAGGRETQYF. CDR3 nucleotides: TGTGCCAGCACCCCCCTAGGTATCCTAGCGGGAGGCAGAGAGACCCAGTACTTC.

The V gene is TRBV13, the J gene TRBJ2-7; 7 nucleotides match TRBD1. Germline V CDR1 and CDR2: PRHDT, FYEKMQ (reference sequence). The J segment lost 6 bases and the V segment lost 5 bases, leaving 16 bases of the junction unmatched. The CDR3 has 16 amino acids. The CDR3 reads CASSQRLRTGLGEQYF. The DNA of the CDR3 is TGTGCCAGCAGCCAAAGGCTGCGGACAGGCCTTGGCGAGCAGTACTTC.

This clonotype was seen a few times. CDR3 protein: CASSQDHGSHSGNTIYF. Here the CDR3 DNA reads TGCGCCAGCAGCCAAGACCATGGCAGTCACTCTGGAAACACCATATATTTT. The rearrangement links TRBV4-1 to TRBJ1-3; no firm D call. CDR3 length equals 17 residues. V was shortened by 0 bases and J by 0 bases, with 12 bases between the two germline ends. Germline V gene lookup returns CDR1 MGHRA and CDR2 YSYEKL.

This clonotype was recorded only once. One base away lies a much larger clone, so this may be a sequencing read error. This chain joins TRBV4-1 and TRBJ1-2; TRBD1 agrees at 9 bases. The CDR3 has 16 residues. Germline values: CDR1 MGHRA, CDR2 YSYEKL. After removal of 4 bases from V and 1 base from J, the junction contained 7 bases not matched to a gene. CDR3 protein: CASSRPQGAFNYGYTF. Written as DNA, the CDR3 is TGCGCCAGCAGCCGCCCACAGGGGGCATTTAACTATGGCTACACCTTC.